This T cell receptor (beta chain) was recorded in a study of vaccination and CD4 T cells after COVID-19. Treatment: roughly 10-day PBMC culture with coronavirus spike peptide pools or control peptides (ViraFEST assay). Antigen-specific T cell expansion with peptide pools preceded TCR sequencing in the ViraFEST approach. This clonotype has just a few counts. What it binds is not known. Oncomine TCR Beta short-read sequencing was applied to DNA from cultured CD4+ T cells. In this case, cultured CD4+ T cells provided the extracted genomic DNA. MiXCR, applied by TCRdb to the PCR reads, yields one record per CDR3 protein. The sample yields 15,000 to 20,000 distinct CDR3 sequences, more than 30% seen once. The CDR3 spans 14 residues. Germline trimming cut 5 bases from V and 1 base from J; bases unmatched to any gene: 6. The germline V gene has CDR1 DFQATT and CDR2 SNEGSKA (reference sequence).

Sequencing was performed on CD4+ T cells from blood, cultured in vitro, taken before SARS-CoV-2 vaccination. The genes are TRBV20-1 and TRBJ2-3; 7 positions match TRBD1. The clonotype was recovered from a human donor who received a COVID-19 vaccine. The CDR3 DNA follows: TGCAGTGCTGGCCCCGGGACAGGCACAGATACGCAGTATTTT. Translation: CSAGPGTGTDTQYF.